The T cell receptor (beta chain) described here comes from a study of blood T cell repertoires in COVID-19. In the authors' methods: Reference gene primer amplification yielded estimated nucleated cell counts. Repertoires were generated with immunoSEQ multiplex PCR, while TCRdb's copy carries only in-frame clones and drops some. That table gives V, J and clone size, and the DNA gave D and trimming. Of a few hundred thousand clones listed, approximately 87% are singletons. Sequenced: PBMCs or T cells enriched from blood (not recorded which). This clonotype was sampled from a woman aged 45 to 65 in a cohort exposed to, infected with or recovered from COVID-19 (not recorded which).

The CDR3 DNA follows: TGTGCCGGACAAGACTCTAACTATGGCTACACCTTC. This translates into CAGQDSNYGYTF. The V and J genes are TRBV6-5 and TRBJ1-2; D possibly corresponds to TRBD1 (5 bases). V was shortened by 11 bases and J by 0 bases, with 10 bases between the two germline ends. This CDR3 comprises 12 residues. Germline V lookup: CDR1 MNHEY, CDR2 SVGAGI.